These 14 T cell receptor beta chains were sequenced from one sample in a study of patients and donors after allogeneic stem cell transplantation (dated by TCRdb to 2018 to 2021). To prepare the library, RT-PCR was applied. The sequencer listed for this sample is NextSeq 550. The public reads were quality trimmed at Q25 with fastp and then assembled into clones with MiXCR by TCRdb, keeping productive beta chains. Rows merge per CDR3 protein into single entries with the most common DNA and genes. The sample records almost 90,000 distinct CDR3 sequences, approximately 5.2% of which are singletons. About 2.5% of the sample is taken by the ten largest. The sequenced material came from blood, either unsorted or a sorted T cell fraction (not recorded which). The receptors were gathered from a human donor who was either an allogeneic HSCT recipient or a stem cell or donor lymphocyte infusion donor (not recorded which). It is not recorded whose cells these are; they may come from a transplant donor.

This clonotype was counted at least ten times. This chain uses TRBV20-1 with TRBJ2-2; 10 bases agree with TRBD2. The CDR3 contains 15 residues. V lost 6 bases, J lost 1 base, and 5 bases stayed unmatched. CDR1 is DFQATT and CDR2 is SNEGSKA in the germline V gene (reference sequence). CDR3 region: CSARRTSGNTGELFF. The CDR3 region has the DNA TGCAGTGCACGACGGACTAGCGGGAACACCGGGGAGCTGTTTTTT.

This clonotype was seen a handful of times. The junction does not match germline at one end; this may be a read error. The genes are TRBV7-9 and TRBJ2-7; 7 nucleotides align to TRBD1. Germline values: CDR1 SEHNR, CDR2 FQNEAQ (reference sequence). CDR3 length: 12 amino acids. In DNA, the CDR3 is TGTGCCAGCAGCTCCACAGGGGTCCTAGTAGGCTTC. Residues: CASSSTGVLVGF.

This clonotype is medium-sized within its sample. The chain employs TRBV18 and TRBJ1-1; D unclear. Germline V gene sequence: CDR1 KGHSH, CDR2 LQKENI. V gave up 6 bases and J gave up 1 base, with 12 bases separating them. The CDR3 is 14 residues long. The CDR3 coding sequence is TGTGCCAGCTCCCCGACCTCGTCGAACACTGAAGCTTTCTTT. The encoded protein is CASSPTSSNTEAFF.

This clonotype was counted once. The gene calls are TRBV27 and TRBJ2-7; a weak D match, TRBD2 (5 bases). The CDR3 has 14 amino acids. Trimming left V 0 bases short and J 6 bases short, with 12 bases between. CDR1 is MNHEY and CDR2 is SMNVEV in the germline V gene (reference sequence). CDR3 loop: CASSLSIWTPEQYF. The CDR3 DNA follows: TGTGCCAGCAGTTTATCTATCTGGACTCCCGAGCAGTACTTC.

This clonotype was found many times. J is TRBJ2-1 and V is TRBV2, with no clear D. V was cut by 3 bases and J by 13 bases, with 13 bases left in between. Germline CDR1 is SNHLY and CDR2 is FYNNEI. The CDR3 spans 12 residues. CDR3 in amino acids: CASSDSLGPQFF. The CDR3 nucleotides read TGTGCCAGCAGTGACTCCCTGGGCCCCCAGTTCTTC.

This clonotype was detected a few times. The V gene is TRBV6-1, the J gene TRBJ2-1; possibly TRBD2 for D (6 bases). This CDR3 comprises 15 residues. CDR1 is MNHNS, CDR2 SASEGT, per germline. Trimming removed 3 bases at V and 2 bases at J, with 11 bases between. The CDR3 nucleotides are TGTGCCAGCAGTGAGGCGGGGAACACCTACAATGAGCAGTTCTTC. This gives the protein CASSEAGNTYNEQFF.

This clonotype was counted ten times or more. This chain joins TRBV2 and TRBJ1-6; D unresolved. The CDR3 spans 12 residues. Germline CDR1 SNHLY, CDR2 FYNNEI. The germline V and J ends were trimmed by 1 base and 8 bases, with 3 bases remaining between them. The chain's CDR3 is CASSEGHSPLHF. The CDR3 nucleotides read TGTGCCAGCAGTGAAGGACATTCACCCCTCCACTTT. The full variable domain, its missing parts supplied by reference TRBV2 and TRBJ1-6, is EPEVTQTPSHQVTQMGQEVILRCVPISNHLYFYWYRQILGQKVEFLVSFYNNEISEKSEIFDDQFSVERPDGSNFTLKIRSTKLEDSAMYFCASSEGHSPLHFGNGTRLTVT.

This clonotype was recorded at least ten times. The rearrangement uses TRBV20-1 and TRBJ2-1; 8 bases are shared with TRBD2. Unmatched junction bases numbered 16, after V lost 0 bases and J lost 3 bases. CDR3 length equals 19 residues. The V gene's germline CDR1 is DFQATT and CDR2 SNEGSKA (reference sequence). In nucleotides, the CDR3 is TGCAGTGCTAGAGATCCGGGGGGCGGGGGGACTAGAGGCTACAATGAGCAGTTCTTC. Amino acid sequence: CSARDPGGGGTRGYNEQFF.

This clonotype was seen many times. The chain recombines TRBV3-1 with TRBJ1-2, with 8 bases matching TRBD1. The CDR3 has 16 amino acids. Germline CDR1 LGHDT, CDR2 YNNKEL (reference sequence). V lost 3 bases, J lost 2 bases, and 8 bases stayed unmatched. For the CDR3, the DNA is TGTGCCAGCAGCCATGAATGGGGACAGGCCAACTATGGCTACACCTTC. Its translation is CASSHEWGQANYGYTF.

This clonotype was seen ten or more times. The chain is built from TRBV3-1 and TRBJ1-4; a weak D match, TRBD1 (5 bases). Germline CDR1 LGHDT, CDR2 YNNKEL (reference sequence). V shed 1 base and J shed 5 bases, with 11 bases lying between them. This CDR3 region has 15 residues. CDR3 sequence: CASSQGTGRNEKLFF. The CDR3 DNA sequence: TGTGCCAGCAGCCAAGGTACAGGTAGAAATGAAAAACTGTTTTTT.

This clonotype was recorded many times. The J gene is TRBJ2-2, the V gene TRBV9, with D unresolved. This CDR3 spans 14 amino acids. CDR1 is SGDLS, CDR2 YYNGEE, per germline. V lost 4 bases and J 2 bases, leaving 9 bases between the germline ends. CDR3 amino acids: CASSRQHNTGELFF. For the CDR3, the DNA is TGTGCCAGCAGCCGACAACATAACACCGGGGAGCTGTTTTTT.

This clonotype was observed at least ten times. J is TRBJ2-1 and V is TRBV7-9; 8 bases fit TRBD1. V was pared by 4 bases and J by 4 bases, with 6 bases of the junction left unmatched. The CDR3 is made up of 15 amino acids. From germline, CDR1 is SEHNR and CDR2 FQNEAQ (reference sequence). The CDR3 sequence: CASSSDRVRYNEQFF. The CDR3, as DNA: TGTGCCAGCAGCTCGGACAGGGTGCGTTACAATGAGCAGTTCTTC. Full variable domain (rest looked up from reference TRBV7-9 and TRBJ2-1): DTGVSQNPRHKITKRGQNVTFRCDPISEHNRLYWYRQTLGQGPEFLTYFQNEAQLEKSRLLSDRFSAERPKGSFSTLEIQRTEQGDSAMYLCASSSDRVRYNEQFFGPGTRLTVL.

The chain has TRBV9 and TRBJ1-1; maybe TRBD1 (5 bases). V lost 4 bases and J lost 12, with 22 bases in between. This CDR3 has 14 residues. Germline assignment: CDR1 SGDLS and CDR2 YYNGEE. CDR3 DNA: TGTGCCAGCAGCCCGCCGACCCCGGGACCCGAGTCTTTCTTT. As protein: CASSPPTPGPESFF.

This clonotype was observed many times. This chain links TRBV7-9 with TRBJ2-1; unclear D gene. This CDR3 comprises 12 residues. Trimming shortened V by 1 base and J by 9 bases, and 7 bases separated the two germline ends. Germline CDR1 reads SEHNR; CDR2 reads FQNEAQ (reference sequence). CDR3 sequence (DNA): TGTGCCAGCAGCTTAGTCGGGTCTGAGCAGTTCTTC. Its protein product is CASSLVGSEQFF.